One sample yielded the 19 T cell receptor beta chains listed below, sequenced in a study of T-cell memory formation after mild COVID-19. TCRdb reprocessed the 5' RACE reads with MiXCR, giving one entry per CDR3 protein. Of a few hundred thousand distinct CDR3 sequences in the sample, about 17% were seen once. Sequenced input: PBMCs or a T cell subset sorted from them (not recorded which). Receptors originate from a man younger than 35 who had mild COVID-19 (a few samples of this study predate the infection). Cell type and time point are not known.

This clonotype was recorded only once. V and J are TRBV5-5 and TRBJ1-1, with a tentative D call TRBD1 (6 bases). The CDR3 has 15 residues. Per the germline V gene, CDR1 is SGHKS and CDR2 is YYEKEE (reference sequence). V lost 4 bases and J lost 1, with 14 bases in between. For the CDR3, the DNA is TGTGCCAGCAGCGTTCGGGGGCGATCGAACACTGAAGCTTTCTTT. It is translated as CASSVRGRSNTEAFF.

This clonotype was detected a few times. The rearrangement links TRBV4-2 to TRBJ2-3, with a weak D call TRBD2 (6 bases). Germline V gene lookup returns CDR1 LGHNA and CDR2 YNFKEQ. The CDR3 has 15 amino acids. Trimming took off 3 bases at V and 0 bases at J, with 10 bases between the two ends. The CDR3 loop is CASSQDGGSTDTQYF. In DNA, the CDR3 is TGTGCCAGCAGCCAGGACGGGGGTAGCACAGATACGCAGTATTTT.

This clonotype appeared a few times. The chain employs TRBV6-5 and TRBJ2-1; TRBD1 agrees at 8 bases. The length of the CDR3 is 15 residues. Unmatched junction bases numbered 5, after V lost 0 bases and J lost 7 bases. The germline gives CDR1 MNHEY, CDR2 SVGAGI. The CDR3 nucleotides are TGTGCCAGCAGTTACTCGCAGGGGGCGGTAAATGAGCAGTTCTTC. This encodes CASSYSQGAVNEQFF.

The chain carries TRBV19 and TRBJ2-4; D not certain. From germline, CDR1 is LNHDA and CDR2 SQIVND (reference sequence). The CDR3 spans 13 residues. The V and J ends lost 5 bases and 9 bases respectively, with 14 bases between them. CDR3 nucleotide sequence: TGTGCCAGTAGTTCCGGGCCGCTGCCCATTCAGTACTTC. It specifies CASSSGPLPIQYF.

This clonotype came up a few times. Written as DNA, the CDR3 is TGTGCCAGCAGTGAAGAGGCGGACACGGGCGCTTTCTTT. This sequence encodes CASSEEADTGAFF. The J gene is TRBJ1-1, the V gene TRBV2; D possibly corresponds to TRBD1 (5 bases). The CDR3 sequence is 13 residues long. Germline values: CDR1 SNHLY, CDR2 FYNNEI. V lost 1 base and J lost 11, with 14 bases in between.

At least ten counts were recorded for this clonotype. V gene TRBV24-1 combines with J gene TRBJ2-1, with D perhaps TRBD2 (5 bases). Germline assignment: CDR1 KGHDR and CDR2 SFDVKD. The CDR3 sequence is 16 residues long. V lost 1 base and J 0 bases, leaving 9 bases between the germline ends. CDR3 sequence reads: CATSDFPGSSYNEQFF. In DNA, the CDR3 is TGTGCCACCAGTGATTTCCCGGGGAGCTCCTACAATGAGCAGTTCTTC.

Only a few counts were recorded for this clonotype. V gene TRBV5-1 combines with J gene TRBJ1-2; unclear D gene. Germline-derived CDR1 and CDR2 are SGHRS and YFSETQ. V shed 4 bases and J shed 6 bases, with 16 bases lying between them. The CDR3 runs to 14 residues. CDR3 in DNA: TGCGCCAGCAGCCCGTTTATGAGACTCGATGGCTACACCTTC. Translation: CASSPFMRLDGYTF.

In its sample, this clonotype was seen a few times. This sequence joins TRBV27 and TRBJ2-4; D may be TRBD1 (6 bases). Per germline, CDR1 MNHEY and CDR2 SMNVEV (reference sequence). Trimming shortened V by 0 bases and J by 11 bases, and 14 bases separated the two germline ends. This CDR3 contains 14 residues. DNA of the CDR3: TGTGCCAGCAGTTTATCGTTACAGGGAGTTGTTCAGTACTTC. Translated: CASSLSLQGVVQYF.

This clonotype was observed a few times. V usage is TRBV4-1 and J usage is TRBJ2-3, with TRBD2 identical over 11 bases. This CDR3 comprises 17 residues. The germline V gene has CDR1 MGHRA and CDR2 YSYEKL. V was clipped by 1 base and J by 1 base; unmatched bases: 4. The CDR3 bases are TGCGCCAGCAGCCAAGGGGGGGGACTAGCGGGCACAGATACGCAGTATTTT. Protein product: CASSQGGGLAGTDTQYF.

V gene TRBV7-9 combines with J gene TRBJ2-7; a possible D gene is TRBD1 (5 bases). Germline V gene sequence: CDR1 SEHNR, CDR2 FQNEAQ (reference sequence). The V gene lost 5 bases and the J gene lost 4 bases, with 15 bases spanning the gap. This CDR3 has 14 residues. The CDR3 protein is CASSIEPQAYEQYF. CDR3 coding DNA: TGTGCCAGCAGCATAGAGCCACAGGCTTACGAGCAGTACTTC.

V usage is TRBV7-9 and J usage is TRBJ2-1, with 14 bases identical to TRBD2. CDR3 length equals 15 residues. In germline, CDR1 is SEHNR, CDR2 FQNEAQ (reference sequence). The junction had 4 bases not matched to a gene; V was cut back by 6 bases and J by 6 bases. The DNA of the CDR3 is TGTGCCAGCAGACCGACTAGCGGGGGGGCCAATGAGCAGTTCTTC. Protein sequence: CASRPTSGGANEQFF.

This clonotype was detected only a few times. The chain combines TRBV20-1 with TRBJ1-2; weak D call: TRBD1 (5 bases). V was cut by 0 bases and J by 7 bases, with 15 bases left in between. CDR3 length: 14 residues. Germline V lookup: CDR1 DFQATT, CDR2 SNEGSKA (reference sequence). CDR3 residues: CSARDLSPTAGYTF. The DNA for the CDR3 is TGCAGTGCTAGAGATCTTTCGCCGACAGCTGGCTACACCTTC.

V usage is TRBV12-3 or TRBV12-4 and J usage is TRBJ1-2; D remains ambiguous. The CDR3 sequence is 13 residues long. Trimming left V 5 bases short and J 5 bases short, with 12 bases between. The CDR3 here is CASSRAGLYGYTF. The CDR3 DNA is TGTGCCAGCAGTCGGGCCGGCCTTTATGGCTACACCTTC.

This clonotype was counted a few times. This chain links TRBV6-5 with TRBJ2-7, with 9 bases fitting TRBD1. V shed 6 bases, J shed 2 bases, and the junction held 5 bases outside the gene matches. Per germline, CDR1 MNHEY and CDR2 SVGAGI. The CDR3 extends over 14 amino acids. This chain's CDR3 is CASRRDRAPYEQYV. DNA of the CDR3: TGTGCCAGCAGACGGGACAGGGCGCCCTACGAGCAGTACGTC.

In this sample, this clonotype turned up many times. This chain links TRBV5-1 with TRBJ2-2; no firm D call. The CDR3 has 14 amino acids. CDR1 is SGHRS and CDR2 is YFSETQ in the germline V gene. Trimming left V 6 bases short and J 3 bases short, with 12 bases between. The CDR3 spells CASIPGRDTGELFF. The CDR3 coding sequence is TGCGCCAGCATTCCGGGTCGGGACACCGGGGAGCTGTTTTTT.

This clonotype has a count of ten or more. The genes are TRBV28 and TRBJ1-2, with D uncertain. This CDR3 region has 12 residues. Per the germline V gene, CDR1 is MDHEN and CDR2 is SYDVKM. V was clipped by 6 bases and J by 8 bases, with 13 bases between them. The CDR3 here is CASSSPGKGYTF. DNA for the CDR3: TGTGCCAGCAGCTCCCCCGGAAAAGGCTACACCTTC.

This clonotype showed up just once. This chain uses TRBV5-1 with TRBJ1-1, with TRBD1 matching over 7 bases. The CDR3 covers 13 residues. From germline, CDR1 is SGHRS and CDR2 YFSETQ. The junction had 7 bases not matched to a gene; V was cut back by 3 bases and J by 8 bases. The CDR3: CASSWGEQGEAFF. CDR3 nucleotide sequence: TGCGCCAGCAGCTGGGGGGAACAGGGGGAAGCTTTCTTT.

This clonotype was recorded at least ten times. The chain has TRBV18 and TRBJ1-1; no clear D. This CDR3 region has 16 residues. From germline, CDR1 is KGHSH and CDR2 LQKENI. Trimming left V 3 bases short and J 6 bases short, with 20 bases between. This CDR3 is CASSPKLLTTLPEAFF. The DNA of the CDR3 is TGTGCCAGCTCACCGAAATTATTGACAACCCTCCCTGAAGCTTTCTTT.

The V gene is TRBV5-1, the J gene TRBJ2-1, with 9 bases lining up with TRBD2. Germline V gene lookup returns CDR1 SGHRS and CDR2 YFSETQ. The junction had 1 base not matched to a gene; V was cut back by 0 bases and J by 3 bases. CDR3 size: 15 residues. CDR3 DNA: TGCGCCAGCAGCTTGGAGACTAGCGGCTACAATGAGCAGTTCTTC. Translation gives CASSLETSGYNEQFF.